This entry lists 27 T cell receptor beta chains sequenced from one sample in a study of blood T cell repertoires in COVID-19. Clones were read by immunoSEQ multiplex PCR, and TCRdb kept only the in-frame ones, dropping some. The table includes approximately 280,000 clones, around 85% detected once. What was sequenced was peripheral blood. The receptors shown here come from a woman aged 65 to 85 with acute or convalescent COVID-19.

This chain uses TRBV10-3 with TRBJ2-3; D perhaps matches TRBD2 (5 bases). Germline V gene sequence: CDR1 ENHRY, CDR2 SYGVKD. V lost 4 bases and J lost 5, with 7 bases in between. The CDR3 totals 12 residues. CDR3 amino acids: CAISVAGDTQYF. CDR3 in DNA: TGTGCCATCAGTGTTGCGGGAGATACGCAGTATTTT.

The CDR3 loop reads CASSLTGVNTGELFF. DNA of the CDR3: TGTGCCAGCAGCTTAACAGGGGTGAACACCGGGGAGCTGTTTTTT. This chain joins TRBV5-6 and TRBJ2-2; 7 bases map to TRBD1. This CDR3 comprises 15 residues. The germline V gene has CDR1 SGHDT and CDR2 YYEEEE. The trim removed 2 bases at V and 1 base at J, leaving 2 bases unmatched.

This chain links TRBV3-1 (or the pseudogene TRBV3-2) with TRBJ2-7; 9 bases are a match to TRBD2. Trimming cost V 3 bases and J 6 bases; bases outside gene matches: 12. CDR3 length equals 16 residues. The germline gives CDR1 LGHDT, CDR2 YNNKEL (reference sequence). This CDR3 reads CASSHWGGGERSEQYF. The CDR3 DNA is TGTGCCAGCAGCCACTGGGGCGGGGGGGAGAGAAGCGAGCAGTACTTC.

V usage is TRBV18 and J usage is TRBJ1-1; 8 positions agree with TRBD1. In germline, CDR1 is KGHSH, CDR2 LQKENI. The CDR3 loop spans 15 amino acids. The V and J ends lost 0 bases and 5 bases, in that order; junction bases with no gene match: 5. CDR3: CASSPPGQGGTEAFF. CDR3 nucleotides: TGTGCCAGCTCACCACCAGGACAGGGAGGGACTGAAGCTTTCTTT.

This clone was picked up one time. This chain joins TRBV9 and TRBJ1-2, with 8 nucleotides matching TRBD1. Germline CDR1 and CDR2: SGDLS and YYNGEE. The CDR3 is 13 residues long. V gave up 3 bases and J gave up 7 bases; unmatched junction bases: 5. In nucleotides, the CDR3 is TGTGCCAGCAGCGCAGGGGGCGCAGCTGGCTACACCTTC. It yields the protein CASSAGGAAGYTF.

The rearrangement uses TRBV7-6 and TRBJ2-5; D is perhaps TRBD1 (6 bases). The V end lost 5 bases, the J end lost 2 bases, and 15 bases lay between the germline ends. The CDR3 runs 15 residues. Germline V gene lookup returns CDR1 SGHVS and CDR2 FNYEAQ. For the CDR3, the DNA is TGTGCCAGCAGCCCGACCTGGGACATTCAAGAGACCCAGTACTTC. Its protein product is CASSPTWDIQETQYF.

The chain has TRBV19 and TRBJ1-2; 7 bases line up with TRBD1. Per the germline V gene, CDR1 is LNHDA and CDR2 is SQIVND (reference sequence). This CDR3 has 13 amino acids. V dropped 5 bases and J dropped 2; count of bases not matched to a gene: 2. As DNA, the CDR3 is TGTGCCAGTAGTCTGACAGGGAACTATGGCTACACCTTC. Its protein product is CASSLTGNYGYTF. The full variable domain, its missing parts supplied by reference TRBV19 and TRBJ1-2, is DGGITQSPKYLFRKEGQNVTLSCEQNLNHDAMYWYRQDPGQGLRLIYYSQIVNDFQKGDIAEGYSVSREKKESFPLTVTSAQKNPTAFYLCASSLTGNYGYTFGSGTRLTVV.

The rearrangement links TRBV20-1 to TRBJ2-7; TRBD2 matches at 8 bases. Germline CDR1 is DFQATT and CDR2 is SNEGSKA (reference sequence). This CDR3 region has 16 residues. J was trimmed by 7 bases and V by 3 bases; bases with no gene match: 17. The CDR3 loop is CSASDPVRGGPLEQYF. CDR3 bases: TGCAGTGCTAGTGACCCTGTACGGGGGGGCCCTCTTGAGCAGTACTTC.

This clone was seen a few times. This sequence joins TRBV3-1 (or the pseudogene TRBV3-2) and TRBJ1-2; a weak D match, TRBD1 (5 bases). Trimming shortened V by 3 bases and J by 3 bases, and 11 bases separated the two germline ends. The CDR3 runs to 14 residues. Germline V CDR1 and CDR2: LGHDT, YNNKEL (reference sequence). This CDR3 reads CASSHTRDYYGYTF. The CDR3 nucleotides are TGTGCCAGCAGCCATACGCGGGACTACTATGGCTACACCTTC.

The gene calls are TRBV11-1 and TRBJ2-7; the match to TRBD1 covers 8 bases. Germline V gene lookup returns CDR1 SGHAT and CDR2 FQDESV (reference sequence). With V trimmed by 7 bases and J by 5 bases, 10 bases remained unmatched. This CDR3 has 14 amino acids. In nucleotides, the CDR3 is TGTGCCAGCACCCTGACAGGGGCCTTCAACGAGCAGTACTTC. Translation: CASTLTGAFNEQYF. Variable domain in full (rest from reference TRBV11-1 and TRBJ2-7): EAEVAQSPRYKITEKSQAVAFWCDPISGHATLYWYRQILGQGPELLVQFQDESVVDDSQLPKDRFSAERLKGVDSTLKIQPAELGDSAMYLCASTLTGAFNEQYFGPGTRLTVT.

This rearrangement joins TRBV5-1 to TRBJ1-2, with D hard to call. Germline CDR1 and CDR2: SGHRS and YFSETQ. The CDR3 sequence is 15 residues long. V lost 2 bases and J 1 base, leaving 12 bases between the germline ends. DNA for the CDR3: TGCGCCAGCAGCTTCATGGGCAGCATTAACTATGGCTACACCTTC. Protein: CASSFMGSINYGYTF.

The chain uses TRBV12-5 and TRBJ2-3; the match to TRBD2 covers 9 bases. This CDR3 spans 15 amino acids. The germline V gene has CDR1 LGHNT and CDR2 FRNRAP. V shed 1 base, J shed 4 bases, and the junction held 3 bases outside the gene matches. The CDR3 reads CASGLGLADPDTQYF. DNA of the CDR3: TGTGCTAGTGGTTTGGGACTAGCGGACCCAGATACGCAGTATTTT.

The rearrangement uses TRBV6-5 and TRBJ2-5, with D possibly TRBD1 on 6 matching bases. V gave up 10 bases and J gave up 4 bases, with 16 bases separating them. The CDR3 totals 13 residues. The germline CDR1 and CDR2 sequences are MNHEY and SVGAGI. CDR3 nucleotide sequence: TGTGCCACCAAGGAACAGGGTAGAGAGACCCAGTACTTC. Its translation: CATKEQGRETQYF.

The chain is built from TRBV2 and TRBJ2-2; the D is unclear. Per the germline V gene, CDR1 is SNHLY and CDR2 is FYNNEI. Trimming pared 8 bases from V and 6 bases from J, leaving 16 bases between. The CDR3 spans 14 residues. In DNA form, the CDR3 reads TGTGCCAGCGCCTTTCAGGAATTGGCCGGGGAGCTGTTTTTT. It yields the protein CASAFQELAGELFF.

This CDR3 is CASSLRGLGGETQYF. The DNA for the CDR3 is TGTGCCAGCAGTTTAAGGGGACTAGGGGGGGAGACCCAGTACTTC. The chain combines TRBV27 with TRBJ2-5, with 8 nucleotides matching TRBD2. The V gene's germline CDR1 is MNHEY and CDR2 SMNVEV (reference sequence). After removal of 2 bases from V and 5 bases from J, the junction contained 7 bases not matched to a gene. There are 15 residues in the CDR3.

The J gene is TRBJ1-1, the V gene TRBV6-1, with D tentatively TRBD1 (5 bases). In germline, CDR1 is MNHNS, CDR2 SASEGT. Trimming cost V 0 bases and J 2 bases, with 13 bases left between them. This CDR3 region has 16 residues. The CDR3 reads CASSEAWGRVNTEAFF. CDR3 sequence (DNA): TGTGCCAGCAGTGAAGCTTGGGGCAGGGTCAACACTGAAGCTTTCTTT.

The J gene is TRBJ2-3, the V gene TRBV9; the match to TRBD2 covers 7 bases. The J segment lost 5 bases and the V segment lost 0 bases, leaving 6 bases of the junction unmatched. This CDR3 has 15 amino acids. Per germline, CDR1 SGDLS and CDR2 YYNGEE. CDR3: CASSVGEGFIDTQYF. The CDR3 bases are TGTGCCAGCAGCGTAGGGGAGGGGTTCATAGATACGCAGTATTTT.

This clone was found a few times. The rearrangement joins TRBV5-8 to TRBJ1-2; possibly TRBD1 for D (5 bases). The germline V gene has CDR1 SGHTS and CDR2 YDEGEE. There are 14 residues in the CDR3. V lost 7 bases and J 0 bases, leaving 13 bases between the germline ends. The DNA of the CDR3 is TGTGCCAGCGGACGTCGGGGGGCTAACTATGGCTACACCTTC. It specifies CASGRRGANYGYTF.

V and J are TRBV13 and TRBJ2-5; D is ambiguous. The CDR3 extends over 15 amino acids. Germline V gene lookup returns CDR1 PRHDT and CDR2 FYEKMQ (reference sequence). V dropped 1 base and J dropped 0 bases, with 9 bases sitting between them. The CDR3, as DNA: TGTGCCAGCAGCTTAGTTTCAGGAAACCAAGAGACCCAGTACTTC. This codes for CASSLVSGNQETQYF. Complete variable domain (other parts from reference TRBV13 and TRBJ2-5): AAGVIQSPRHLIKEKRETATLKCYPIPRHDTVYWYQQGPGQDPQFLISFYEKMQSDKGSIPDRFSAQQFSDYHSELNMSSLELGDSALYFCASSLVSGNQETQYFGPGTRLLVL.

The CDR3 coding sequence is TGTGCCAGCAGCCTCGGGTTGGGGGGGACAGATACGCAGTATTTT. Its protein is CASSLGLGGTDTQYF. The V and J genes are TRBV14 and TRBJ2-3; 7 positions agree with TRBD2. CDR3 length equals 15 residues. V was pared by 4 bases and J by 3 bases, with 7 bases of the junction left unmatched. Germline V gene sequence: CDR1 SGHDN, CDR2 FVKESK.

This clone was seen a handful of times. The V call is TRBV5-1, the J call TRBJ2-7; tentatively, D is TRBD1 (6 bases). V lost 7 bases, J lost 2 bases, and 13 bases lay in between. There are 13 residues in the CDR3. Germline CDR1 and CDR2: SGHRS and YFSETQ. The CDR3 DNA reads as TGCGCCAGCCAGGGACAAACGCCCTACGAGCAGTACTTC. It yields the protein CASQGQTPYEQYF. Variable domain in full (rest from reference TRBV5-1 and TRBJ2-7): KAGVTQTPRYLIKTRGQQVTLSCSPISGHRSVSWYQQTPGQGLQFLFEYFSETQRNKGNFPGRFSGRQFSNSRSEMNVSTLELGDSALYLCASQGQTPYEQYFGPGTRLTVT.

This clone showed up just once. This chain's CDR3 is CASSEKLIQTYEQYF. CDR3 sequence (DNA): TGTGCCAGCAGTGAAAAGTTGATCCAGACCTACGAGCAGTACTTC. The chain carries TRBV6-1 and TRBJ2-7, with D hard to call. The ends were cut back, 2 bases at V and 2 bases at J, with 13 bases in the middle. CDR1 is MNHNS and CDR2 is SASEGT in the germline V gene. The CDR3 is made up of 15 amino acids.

The chain recombines TRBV15 with TRBJ1-3; D is unresolved. V lost 3 bases to trimming and J lost 12 bases, with 12 bases between them. Germline CDR1 and CDR2: LNHNV and YYDKDF (reference sequence). There are 12 residues in the CDR3. This chain's CDR3 is CATSSRIGRIYF. Here the CDR3 DNA reads TGTGCCACCAGCAGCAGGATAGGCCGCATATATTTT.

The V gene is TRBV11-2, the J gene TRBJ1-1, with a possible D match to TRBD1 (6 bases). Trimming stripped 3 bases from V and 6 bases from J, with 8 bases between. This CDR3 spans 12 amino acids. Germline loops: CDR1 SGHAT, CDR2 FQNNGV. CDR3 sequence (DNA): TGTGCCAGCAGCTTCAGGGGTCCTGAAGCTTTCTTT. Its protein is CASSFRGPEAFF.

V is TRBV2 and J is TRBJ1-2, with 9 bases aligning to TRBD1. This CDR3 comprises 14 residues. In germline, CDR1 is SNHLY, CDR2 FYNNEI. V gave up 6 bases and J gave up 6 bases; unmatched junction bases: 8. CDR3 coding DNA: TGTGCCAGCAGGGCCGACAGGGGGTTAGATGGCTACACCTTC. This codes for CASRADRGLDGYTF.

V and J are TRBV5-5 and TRBJ1-2; D unclear. Germline V CDR1 and CDR2: SGHKS, YYEKEE (reference sequence). This CDR3 has 13 amino acids. V gave up 4 bases and J gave up 5 bases, with 12 bases separating them. The CDR3 nucleotides read TGTGCCAGCAGCCTCGAGGCAAATTATGGCTACACCTTC. Translated, it gives CASSLEANYGYTF.

The J gene is TRBJ2-1, the V gene TRBV6-1; TRBD2 is a possible D gene (5 bases). V gave up 2 bases and J gave up 5 bases, with 13 bases separating them. The CDR3 spans 15 residues. Germline V lookup: CDR1 MNHNS, CDR2 SASEGT. The CDR3 DNA is TGTGCCAGCAGTGAAATAGGGAGAGGACACAATGAGCAGTTCTTC. This sequence encodes CASSEIGRGHNEQFF.